The 14 T cell receptor beta chains listed next were all sequenced from one sample in a study of shared clonotypes between healthy human individuals. TCRdb keeps only in-frame clones here, not all; method: immunoSEQ multiplex PCR. This sample has over a million clones, with about 96% found just once. Sequenced sample: naive CD4+ T cells sorted from blood. Subset specified: CD45RA+ positively selected. These receptors were obtained from a man aged 30-40 years in good health.

This chain joins TRBV7-2 and TRBJ2-7; 14 nucleotides line up with TRBD2. V lost 1 base to trimming and J lost 4 bases; unmatched junction nucleotides: 12. Germline values: CDR1 SGHTA, CDR2 FQGNSA. This CDR3 contains 19 residues. The CDR3 nucleotides are TGTGCCAGCAGCTTAGAGCTGGGACTAGCGGGAGTTTCGGCTTACGAGCAGTACTTC. Its translation is CASSLELGLAGVSAYEQYF. The whole variable domain, filled in from reference TRBV7-2 and TRBJ2-7, reads GAGVSQSPSNKVTEKGKDVELRCDPISGHTALYWYRQSLGQGLEFLIYFQGNSAPDKSGLPSDRFSAERTGGSVSTLTIQRTQQEDSAVYLCASSLELGLAGVSAYEQYFGPGTRLTVT.

The chain joins TRBV9 to TRBJ2-7; 10 nucleotides agree with TRBD1. Looked up from germline, CDR1 is SGDLS and CDR2 is YYNGEE. The junction had 8 bases not matched to a gene; V was cut back by 3 bases and J by 2 bases. The CDR3 has 16 amino acids. The CDR3 spells CASSAPPGTGAYEQYF. The CDR3, as DNA: TGTGCCAGCAGCGCCCCCCCCGGGACAGGGGCCTACGAGCAGTACTTC.

This chain uses TRBV5-8 with TRBJ2-5; D remains ambiguous. V lost 1 base and J lost 2, with 6 bases in between. The length of the CDR3 is 13 residues. CDR1 is SGHTS, CDR2 YDEGEE, per germline. The chain's CDR3 is CASSLNRQETQYF. In nucleotides, the CDR3 is TGTGCCAGCAGCTTGAACCGACAAGAGACCCAGTACTTC.

This chain uses TRBV6-1 with TRBJ2-1; D unclear. The CDR3 sequence is 15 residues long. Trimming stripped 3 bases from V and 0 bases from J, with 9 bases between. CDR1 MNHNS and CDR2 SASEGT come from the germline V gene. CDR3 coding DNA: TGTGCCAGCAGTGATCCACTCCCCTCCTACAATGAGCAGTTCTTC. Its protein product is CASSDPLPSYNEQFF.

This chain joins TRBV9 and TRBJ2-7; TRBD2 aligns across 9 bases. V was clipped by 0 bases and J by 3 bases; unmatched bases: 10. Germline values: CDR1 SGDLS, CDR2 YYNGEE. This CDR3 spans 17 amino acids. DNA for the CDR3: TGTGCCAGCAGCGTAGGTCTCCCTAGCGGGGCCAACTACGAGCAGTACTTC. It encodes CASSVGLPSGANYEQYF.

In regard to this clone: Other DNA sequences in the same sample also yield this CDR3. The V gene is TRBV5-1, the J gene TRBJ2-5; 9 bases line up with TRBD1. Trimming took 0 bases from V and 4 from J; bases not matched to a gene: 4. This CDR3 has 15 amino acids. The germline CDR1 and CDR2 sequences are SGHRS and YFSETQ. The CDR3 spells CASSLEGTGSETQYF. The CDR3 DNA reads TGCGCCAGCAGCTTGGAAGGGACAGGGTCAGAGACCCAGTACTTC. Drawing the rest from reference TRBV5-1 and TRBJ2-5, the complete variable domain is KAGVTQTPRYLIKTRGQQVTLSCSPISGHRSVSWYQQTPGQGLQFLFEYFSETQRNKGNFPGRFSGRQFSNSRSEMNVSTLELGDSALYLCASSLEGTGSETQYFGPGTRLLVL.

The rearrangement links TRBV2 to TRBJ1-5, with TRBD1 matching over 7 bases. Germline loops: CDR1 SNHLY, CDR2 FYNNEI. The junction had 4 bases not matched to a gene; V was cut back by 4 bases and J by 1 base. The CDR3 has 15 residues. This chain's CDR3 is CASSGMTGSNQPQHF. The DNA of the CDR3 is TGTGCCAGCAGTGGTATGACAGGGAGCAATCAGCCCCAGCATTTT.

The CDR3 DNA sequence: TGCGCCAGCAGCCAAGTCCTGGACGGGACAGGGGACACCGGGGAGCTGTTTTTT. Protein: CASSQVLDGTGDTGELFF. The chain recombines TRBV4-3 with TRBJ2-2, with 10 bases fitting TRBD1. The CDR3 has 18 residues. J gave up 3 bases and V 1 base, and 8 bases lay outside the gene matches. The germline V gene has CDR1 LGHNA and CDR2 YSLEER.

The CDR3 coding sequence is TGTGCCAGCAGTTACGGGGGATCCTCTGGCTACACCTTC. Amino acid sequence: CASSYGGSSGYTF. V gene TRBV6-5 combines with J gene TRBJ1-2; TRBD1 is a possible D gene (5 bases). CDR1 and CDR2 (germline): MNHEY, SVGAGI. Between the trimmed V and J ends, which lost 2 bases and 7 bases, there was a span of 11 bases. This CDR3 contains 13 residues.

The V gene is TRBV14, the J gene TRBJ2-7; TRBD2 aligns across 10 bases. Germline CDR1 is SGHDN and CDR2 is FVKESK. V was clipped by 1 base and J by 6 bases; unmatched bases: 0. This CDR3 comprises 13 residues. The CDR3, as DNA: TGTGCCAGCAGCCAAGGACTAGCGGGCGAGCAGTACTTC. Translating it yields CASSQGLAGEQYF.

This chain links TRBV5-1 with TRBJ2-1; a possible D gene is TRBD1 (5 bases). V was pared by 0 bases and J by 0 bases, with 7 bases between. Germline loops: CDR1 SGHRS, CDR2 YFSETQ. This CDR3 comprises 15 residues. CDR3: CASSLVQGSYNEQFF. Written as DNA, the CDR3 is TGCGCCAGCAGCTTGGTGCAGGGCTCCTACAATGAGCAGTTCTTC.

Details on this clone: The same CDR3 is also encoded by other DNA sequences in this sample. The genes are TRBV5-1 and TRBJ1-1; 7 bases align to TRBD1. The CDR3 runs to 14 residues. V dropped 4 bases and J dropped 1; count of bases not matched to a gene: 4. Germline V gene data show CDR1 as SGHRS and CDR2 as YFSETQ. CDR3 amino acids: CASSPRQGNTEAFF. In nucleotides, the CDR3 is TGCGCCAGCAGCCCCCGACAGGGGAACACTGAAGCTTTCTTT.

The CDR3 sequence is CASSSVSGRTDTQYF. The CDR3 region has the DNA TGTGCCAGCAGCTCCGTAAGCGGGAGGACAGATACGCAGTATTTT. The gene calls are TRBV12-1 and TRBJ2-3; the tabulated D call, TRBD2, remains unverified against the DNA. TRBV12-1 has pseudogene status. The CDR3 covers 15 residues.

This clone occurred once. The V and J genes are TRBV19 and TRBJ2-7; D is ambiguous. The V end was cut by 0 bases, the J end by 0 bases, with 9 bases between. This CDR3 has 15 residues. CDR1 and CDR2 from the germline V gene are LNHDA and SQIVND (reference sequence). As DNA, the CDR3 is TGTGCCAGTAGTATAGAAAGCCGTAGCTCCTACGAGCAGTACTTC. Amino acid sequence: CASSIESRSSYEQYF.